This T cell receptor (beta chain) derives from a study of CD8+ T cells in alopecia areata. Study findings and constraints: Between patients, shared TCR sequences were less clear than in mice. This was possibly due in part to HLA diversity in the patient population. Researchers report lesional scalp, most notably alopecia totalis/universalis, outstripped normal scalp in clonality. Association of baseline CD8+ expansion with response is uncertain owing to one nonresponder.

This clone occurred once. The antigen remains undetermined. The CDR3 spans 16 residues. Per the germline V gene, CDR1 is SEHNR and CDR2 is FQNEAQ (reference sequence). V dropped 3 bases and J dropped 6 bases, with 18 bases sitting between them. Treatment in this sample: oral pan-JAK inhibitor, 5-10 mg twice daily. RNA was isolated and reverse transcribed to cDNA, the sequencing template. Measured with immunoSEQ multiplex PCR; TCRdb has only the in-frame clones, and not every one. The profile shows about 280,000 clones, 58% of them singletons. The source is a human donor with alopecia areata. Sequenced material: CD4+ T cells sorted from blood, taken at week 24, from a patient treated with tofacitinib. The chain links TRBV7-9 to TRBJ2-1; weak D call: TRBD1 (6 bases). The chain's CDR3 is CASSFIVWGPSNEQFF. The CDR3 DNA reads as TGTGCCAGCAGCTTCATAGTATGGGGGCCGAGCAATGAGCAGTTCTTC.